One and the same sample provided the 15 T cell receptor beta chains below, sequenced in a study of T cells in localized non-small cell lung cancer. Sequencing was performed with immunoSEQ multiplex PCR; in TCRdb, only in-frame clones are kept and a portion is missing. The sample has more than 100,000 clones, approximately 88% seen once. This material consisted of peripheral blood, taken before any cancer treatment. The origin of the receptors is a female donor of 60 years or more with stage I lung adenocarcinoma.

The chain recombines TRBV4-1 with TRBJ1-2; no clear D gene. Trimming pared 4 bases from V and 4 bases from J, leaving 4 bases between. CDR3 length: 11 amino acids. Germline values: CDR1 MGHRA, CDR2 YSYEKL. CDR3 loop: CASSRGYGYTF. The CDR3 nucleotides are TGCGCCAGCAGCCGGGGCTATGGCTACACCTTC.

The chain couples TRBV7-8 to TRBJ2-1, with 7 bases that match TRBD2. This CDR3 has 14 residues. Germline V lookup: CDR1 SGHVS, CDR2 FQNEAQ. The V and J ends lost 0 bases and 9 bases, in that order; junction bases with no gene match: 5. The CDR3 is CASSLAGGPSEQFF. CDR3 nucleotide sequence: TGTGCCAGCAGCTTAGCGGGAGGGCCAAGTGAGCAGTTCTTC.

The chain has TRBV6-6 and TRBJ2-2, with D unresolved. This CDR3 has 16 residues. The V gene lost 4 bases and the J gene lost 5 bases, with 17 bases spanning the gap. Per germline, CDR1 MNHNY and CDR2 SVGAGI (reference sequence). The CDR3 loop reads CASSSRADRATGELFF. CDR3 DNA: TGTGCCAGCAGTTCCCGGGCCGATCGGGCTACCGGGGAGCTGTTTTTT.

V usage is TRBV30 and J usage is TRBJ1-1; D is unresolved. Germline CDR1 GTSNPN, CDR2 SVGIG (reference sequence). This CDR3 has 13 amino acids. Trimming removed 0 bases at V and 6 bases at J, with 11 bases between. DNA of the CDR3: TGTGCCTGGAGTGTAAATTTCCAGTCTGAAGCTTTCTTT. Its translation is CAWSVNFQSEAFF.

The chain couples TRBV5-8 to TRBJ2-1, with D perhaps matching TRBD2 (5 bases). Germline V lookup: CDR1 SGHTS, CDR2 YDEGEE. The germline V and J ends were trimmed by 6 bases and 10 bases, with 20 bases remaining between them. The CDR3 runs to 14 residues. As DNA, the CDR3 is TGTGCCAGCACCCCGCGCTCAGAGCGAGGGGAGCAGTTCTTC. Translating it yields CASTPRSERGEQFF.

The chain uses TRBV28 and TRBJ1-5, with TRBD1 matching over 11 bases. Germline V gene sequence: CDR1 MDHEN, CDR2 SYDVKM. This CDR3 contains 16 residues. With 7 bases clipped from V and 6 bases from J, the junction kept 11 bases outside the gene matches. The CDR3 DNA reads TGTGCCAGCACCAATGGGGACAGGGGGTTTAGTCAGCCCCAGCATTTT. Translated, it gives CASTNGDRGFSQPQHF.

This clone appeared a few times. CDR3 sequence reads: CASSRPGQGAFEQYF. The CDR3 region has the DNA TGTGCCAGCAGCCGACCGGGACAGGGGGCGTTCGAGCAGTACTTC. The gene calls are TRBV14 and TRBJ2-7; 12 positions match TRBD1. J gave up 6 bases and V 4 bases, and 7 bases lay outside the gene matches. This CDR3 spans 15 amino acids. The germline V gene encodes CDR1 SGHDN and CDR2 FVKESK.

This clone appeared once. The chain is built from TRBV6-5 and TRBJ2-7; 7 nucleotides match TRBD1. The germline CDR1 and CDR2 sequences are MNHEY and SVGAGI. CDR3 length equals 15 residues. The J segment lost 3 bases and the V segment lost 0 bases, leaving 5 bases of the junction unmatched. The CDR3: CASSYSRQGSYEQYF. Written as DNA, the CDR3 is TGTGCCAGCAGTTACTCGAGACAGGGTAGCTACGAGCAGTACTTC.

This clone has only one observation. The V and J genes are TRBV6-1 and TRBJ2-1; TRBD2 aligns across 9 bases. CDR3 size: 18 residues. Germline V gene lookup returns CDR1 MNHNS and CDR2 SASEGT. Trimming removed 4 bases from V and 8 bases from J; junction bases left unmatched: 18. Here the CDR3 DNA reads TGTGCCAGCAGTGCAACAGGGACTAGCCCCGGTGGTGGGTATGAGCAGTTCTTC. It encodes CASSATGTSPGGGYEQFF.

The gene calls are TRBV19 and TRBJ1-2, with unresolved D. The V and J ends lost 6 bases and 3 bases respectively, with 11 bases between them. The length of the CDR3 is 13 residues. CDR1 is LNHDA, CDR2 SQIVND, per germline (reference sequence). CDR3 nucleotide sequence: TGTGCCAGTAGGTTGGACGGAGACTATGGCTACACCTTC. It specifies CASRLDGDYGYTF.

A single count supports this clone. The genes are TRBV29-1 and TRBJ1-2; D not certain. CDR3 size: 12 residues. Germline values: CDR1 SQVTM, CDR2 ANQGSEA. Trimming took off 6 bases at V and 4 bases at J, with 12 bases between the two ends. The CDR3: CSVQASSYGYTF. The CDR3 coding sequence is TGCAGCGTCCAGGCAAGCAGCTATGGCTACACCTTC.

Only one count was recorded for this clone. The CDR3 coding sequence is TGTGCCACCAGCAGAGGGCCAGGGGTGAATATGAATGAGCAGTTCTTC. Amino acids: CATSRGPGVNMNEQFF. This chain uses TRBV15 with TRBJ2-1; D perhaps matches TRBD1 (6 bases). V lost 1 base and J 7 bases, leaving 17 bases between the germline ends. Germline V gene sequence: CDR1 LNHNV, CDR2 YYDKDF (reference sequence). The CDR3 totals 16 residues.

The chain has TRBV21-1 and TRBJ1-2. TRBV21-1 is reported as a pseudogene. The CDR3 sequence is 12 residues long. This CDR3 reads CRWPVVAYGYTF. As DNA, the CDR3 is TGTCGGTGGCCCGTCGTTGCTTATGGCTACACCTTC.

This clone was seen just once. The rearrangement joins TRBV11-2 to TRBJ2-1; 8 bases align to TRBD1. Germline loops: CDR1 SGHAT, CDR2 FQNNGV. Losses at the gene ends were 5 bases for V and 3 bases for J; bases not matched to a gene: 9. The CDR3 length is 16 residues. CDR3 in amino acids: CASSSRTGSVYNEQFF. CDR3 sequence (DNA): TGTGCCAGCAGCAGTCGGACAGGGTCAGTCTACAATGAGCAGTTCTTC.

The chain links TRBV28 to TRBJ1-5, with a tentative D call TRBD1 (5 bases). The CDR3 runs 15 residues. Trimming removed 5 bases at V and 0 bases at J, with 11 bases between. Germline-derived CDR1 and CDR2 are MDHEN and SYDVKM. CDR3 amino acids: CASSPGRTSNQPQHF. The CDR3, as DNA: TGTGCCAGCAGTCCGGGACGGACTAGCAATCAGCCCCAGCATTTT.